Presented here are 14 T cell receptor beta chains from one specimen sequenced in a study of T cells in Graves' hyperthyroidism and ophthalmopathy. Amplified TCR beta CDR3 regions came from RNA transcripts. HTBI primers were used for first-round RT-PCR of the TCR CDR3. TCRdb re-derived calls from the multiplex PCR reads in MiXCR, one entry per CDR3 protein. The sample gives about 420,000 distinct CDR3 sequences, around 13% of which show up once; 4% to 6.5% is in the top ten. The sequenced material came from blood. These receptors all stem from a woman between 18 and 29 years old with Graves' hyperthyroidism.

The V gene is TRBV6-1, the J gene TRBJ1-6; a possible D gene is TRBD1 (5 bases). This CDR3 has 13 residues. Germline values: CDR1 MNHNS, CDR2 SASEGT. The V end was cut by 10 bases, the J end by 6 bases, with 13 bases between. CDR3 in DNA: TGTGCCATTGCGACAGATCGTAATTCACCCCTCCACTTT. Encoded protein: CAIATDRNSPLHF.

In this sample, this clonotype turned up many times. CDR3 coding DNA: TGTGCCAGCAGCTTCGGGGACAATCGGTTTGATACGCAGTATTTT. Protein sequence: CASSFGDNRFDTQYF. V gene TRBV7-2 combines with J gene TRBJ2-3; tentative D call: TRBD1 (6 bases). The CDR3 covers 15 residues. Trimming removed 3 bases from V and 6 bases from J, with 16 bases in between. Germline CDR1 SGHTA, CDR2 FQGNSA. Filled out from reference TRBV7-2 and TRBJ2-3, the complete variable domain reads GAGVSQSPSNKVTEKGKDVELRCDPISGHTALYWYRQSLGQGLEFLIYFQGNSAPDKSGLPSDRFSAERTGGSVSTLTIQRTQQEDSAVYLCASSFGDNRFDTQYFGPGTRLTVL.

The chain uses TRBV2 and TRBJ2-5; 12 bases map to TRBD2. V dropped 6 bases and J dropped 3; count of bases not matched to a gene: 5. Germline lookup yields CDR1 SNHLY and CDR2 FYNNEI. This CDR3 contains 15 residues. The CDR3 here is CASSIRLAGEETQYF. The CDR3 nucleotides are TGTGCCAGCAGCATTCGACTAGCGGGAGAAGAGACCCAGTACTTC.

This clonotype was seen ten or more times. This chain links TRBV12-3 or TRBV12-4 with TRBJ1-5; D is perhaps TRBD1 (5 bases). The V end was cut by 5 bases, the J end by 5 bases, with 19 bases between. The CDR3 totals 16 residues. In DNA, the CDR3 is TGTGCCAGCAGTCCTACGACCCCCTGGGGACATCAGCCCCAGCATTTT. This encodes CASSPTTPWGHQPQHF.

The chain joins TRBV15 to TRBJ1-5; no reliable D call. V was shortened by 5 bases and J by 3 bases, with 11 bases between the two germline ends. The CDR3 has 14 amino acids. Germline CDR1 is LNHNV and CDR2 is YYDKDF (reference sequence). The DNA of the CDR3 is TGTGCCACCAGCGGGCGAGGCAACAATCAGCCCCAGCATTTT. Amino acid sequence: CATSGRGNNQPQHF.

This clonotype was found many times. The V call is TRBV20-1, the J call TRBJ2-3; either TRBD1 or TRBD2 may fit D (5 bases each). The germline V gene has CDR1 DFQATT and CDR2 SNEGSKA (reference sequence). Between the trimmed V and J ends, which lost 3 bases and 1 base, there was a span of 8 bases. This CDR3 comprises 13 residues. The CDR3, as DNA: TGCAGTGCTAGCGGGGCAGGCACAGATACGCAGTATTTT. It encodes CSASGAGTDTQYF.

This clonotype was counted at least ten times. CDR3 in amino acids: CAISESRWGAITEAFF. The DNA of the CDR3 is TGTGCCATCAGTGAGTCGAGGTGGGGGGCCATCACTGAAGCTTTCTTT. The chain carries TRBV10-3 and TRBJ1-1; D possibly corresponds to TRBD1 (6 bases). The CDR3 runs 16 residues. Between the trimmed V and J ends, which lost 0 bases and 4 bases, there was a span of 15 bases. Germline values: CDR1 ENHRY, CDR2 SYGVKD.

This clonotype was seen many times. One end of the junction varies from germline; a read error may be responsible. The chain joins TRBV5-1 to TRBJ1-1; D call uncertain. The CDR3 has 11 residues. The germline CDR1 and CDR2 sequences are SGHRS and YFSETQ. The CDR3 nucleotides are TGTGCCAGCAGCTTGGGTAGTGAAGCTTTCTTT. The encoded protein is CASSLGSEAFF.

This clonotype has ten or more counts. V usage is TRBV10-3 and J usage is TRBJ1-2; TRBD1 might be the D (5 bases). Germline assignment: CDR1 ENHRY and CDR2 SYGVKD. The germline V and J ends were trimmed by 6 bases and 1 base, with 9 bases remaining between them. This CDR3 region has 13 residues. The CDR3 DNA is TGTGCCATCAGCATGGGACGTAACTATGGCTACACCTTC. It codes for CAISMGRNYGYTF.

V is TRBV24-1 and J is TRBJ2-1; D ambiguous. Germline V CDR1 and CDR2: KGHDR, SFDVKD. The CDR3 totals 12 residues. V lost 2 bases, J lost 12 bases, and 10 bases lay in between. CDR3 residues: CATSDSAGGQFF. CDR3 sequence (DNA): TGTGCCACCAGTGATTCGGCTGGCGGGCAGTTCTTC.

The J gene is TRBJ1-5, the V gene TRBV5-1, with D possibly TRBD1 on 5 matching bases. The CDR3 covers 15 residues. Germline CDR1 reads SGHRS; CDR2 reads YFSETQ. Trimming left V 3 bases short and J 0 bases short, with 10 bases between. The CDR3 sequence is CASSWGDVSNQPQHF. The CDR3 nucleotides read TGCGCCAGCAGCTGGGGGGACGTTAGCAATCAGCCCCAGCATTTT. The entire variable domain, with the rest obtained from reference TRBV5-1 and TRBJ1-5, is as follows: KAGVTQTPRYLIKTRGQQVTLSCSPISGHRSVSWYQQTPGQGLQFLFEYFSETQRNKGNFPGRFSGRQFSNSRSEMNVSTLELGDSALYLCASSWGDVSNQPQHFGDGTRLSIL.

This clonotype showed up many times. The chain combines TRBV3-1 with TRBJ1-1; D is unclear. Germline CDR1 reads LGHDT; CDR2 reads YNNKEL (reference sequence). V dropped 0 bases and J dropped 4 bases, with 3 bases sitting between them. The length of the CDR3 is 12 residues. The CDR3 DNA is TGTGCCAGCAGCCAAGAAAGCACTGAAGCTTTCTTT. It codes for CASSQESTEAFF.

V usage is TRBV5-5 and J usage is TRBJ2-3; 7 bases are a match to TRBD1. V trimming: 5 bases; J trimming: 6 bases; junction bases outside the gene matches: 6. Germline lookup yields CDR1 SGHKS and CDR2 YYEKEE (reference sequence). This CDR3 region has 13 residues. The CDR3 region has the DNA TGTGCCAGCAGTCGCGACAGGGCTGATACGCAGTATTTT. Translating it yields CASSRDRADTQYF.

J is TRBJ2-2 and V is TRBV4-2; D is unclear. V lost 0 bases and J 5 bases, leaving 10 bases between the germline ends. The CDR3 is 15 amino acids. The germline CDR1 and CDR2 sequences are LGHNA and YNFKEQ. The CDR3 nucleotides read TGTGCCAGCAGCCAAGACAGGTTTGGAACCGGGGAGCTGTTTTTT. Translating it yields CASSQDRFGTGELFF.